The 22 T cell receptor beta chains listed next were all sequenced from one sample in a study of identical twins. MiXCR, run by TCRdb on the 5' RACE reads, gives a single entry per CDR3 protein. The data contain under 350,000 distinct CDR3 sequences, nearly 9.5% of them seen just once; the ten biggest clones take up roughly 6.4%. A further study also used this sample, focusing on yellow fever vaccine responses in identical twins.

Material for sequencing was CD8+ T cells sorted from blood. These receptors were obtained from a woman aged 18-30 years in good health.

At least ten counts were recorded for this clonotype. CDR3 nucleotide sequence: TGTGCCAGCAGTCACAGGGGGCTCTGGAGCGAGCAGTACTTC. Its protein is CASSHRGLWSEQYF. The rearrangement joins TRBV27 to TRBJ2-7; TRBD1 matches at 9 bases. The CDR3 covers 14 residues. Trimming at V came to 5 bases and at J to 6 bases, leaving 8 bases not matched to a gene. CDR1 and CDR2 from the germline V gene are MNHEY and SMNVEV (reference sequence).

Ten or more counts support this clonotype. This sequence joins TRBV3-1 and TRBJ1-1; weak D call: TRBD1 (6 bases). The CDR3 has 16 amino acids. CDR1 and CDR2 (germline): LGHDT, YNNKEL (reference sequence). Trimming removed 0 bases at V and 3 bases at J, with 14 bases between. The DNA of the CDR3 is TGTGCCAGCAGCCAAGATTTTAGGGGGTGGGACACTGAAGCTTTCTTT. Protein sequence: CASSQDFRGWDTEAFF.

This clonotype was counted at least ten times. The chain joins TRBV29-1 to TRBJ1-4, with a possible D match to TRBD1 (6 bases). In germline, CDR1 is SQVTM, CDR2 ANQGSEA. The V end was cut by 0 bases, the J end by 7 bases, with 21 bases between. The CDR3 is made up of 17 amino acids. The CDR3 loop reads CSVEDLDGGQKGEKLFF. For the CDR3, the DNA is TGCAGCGTTGAAGATCTTGATGGGGGCCAGAAGGGTGAAAAACTGTTTTTT.

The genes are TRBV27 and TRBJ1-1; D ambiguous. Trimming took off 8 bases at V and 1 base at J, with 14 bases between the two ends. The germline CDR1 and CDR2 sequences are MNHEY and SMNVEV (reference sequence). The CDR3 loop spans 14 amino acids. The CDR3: CASARMGANTEAFF. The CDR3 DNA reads TGTGCCAGCGCCAGAATGGGTGCGAACACTGAAGCTTTCTTT.

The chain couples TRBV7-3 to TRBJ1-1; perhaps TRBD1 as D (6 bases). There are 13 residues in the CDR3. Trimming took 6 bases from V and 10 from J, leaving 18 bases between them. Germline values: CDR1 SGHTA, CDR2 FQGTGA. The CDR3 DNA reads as TGTGCCAGCAGAGCGGCGGAACAGGGAGTAGCTTTCTTT. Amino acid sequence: CASRAAEQGVAFF.

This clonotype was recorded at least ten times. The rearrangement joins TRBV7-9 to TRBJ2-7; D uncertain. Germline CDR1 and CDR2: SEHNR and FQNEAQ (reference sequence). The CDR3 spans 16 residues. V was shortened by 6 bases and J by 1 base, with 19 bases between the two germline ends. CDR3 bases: TGTGCCAGCAGTCCCCTCCGCGTGGGCCTATCCTACGAGCAGTACTTC. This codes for CASSPLRVGLSYEQYF.

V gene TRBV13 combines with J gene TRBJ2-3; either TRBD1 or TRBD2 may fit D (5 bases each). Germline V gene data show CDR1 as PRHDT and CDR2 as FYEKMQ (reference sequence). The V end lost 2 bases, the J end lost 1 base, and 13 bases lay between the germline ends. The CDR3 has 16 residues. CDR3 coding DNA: TGTGCCAGCAGCTTATCCCCGGGGCCACGCACAGATACGCAGTATTTT. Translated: CASSLSPGPRTDTQYF.

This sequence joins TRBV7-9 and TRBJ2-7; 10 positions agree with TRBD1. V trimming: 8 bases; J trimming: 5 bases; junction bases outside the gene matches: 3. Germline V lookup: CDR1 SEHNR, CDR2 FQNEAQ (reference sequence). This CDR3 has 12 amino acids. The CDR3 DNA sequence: TGTGCCAGCTGGGACAGGGGCGACGAGCAGTACTTC. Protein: CASWDRGDEQYF.

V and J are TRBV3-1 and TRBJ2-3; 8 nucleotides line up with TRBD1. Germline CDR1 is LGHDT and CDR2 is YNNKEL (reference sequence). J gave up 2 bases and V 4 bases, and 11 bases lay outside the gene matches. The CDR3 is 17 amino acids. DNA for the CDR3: TGTGCCAGCAGCCCCCGAGTCGACAGGGGAAACACAGATACGCAGTATTTT. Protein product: CASSPRVDRGNTDTQYF.

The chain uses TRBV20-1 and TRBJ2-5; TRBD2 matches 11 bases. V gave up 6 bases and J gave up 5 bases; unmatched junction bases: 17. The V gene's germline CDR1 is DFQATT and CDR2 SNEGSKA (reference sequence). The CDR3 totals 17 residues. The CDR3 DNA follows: TGCAGTGCCAACCCGACTAGCGGGGCCTCACTAAGGGAGACCCAGTACTTC. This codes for CSANPTSGASLRETQYF.

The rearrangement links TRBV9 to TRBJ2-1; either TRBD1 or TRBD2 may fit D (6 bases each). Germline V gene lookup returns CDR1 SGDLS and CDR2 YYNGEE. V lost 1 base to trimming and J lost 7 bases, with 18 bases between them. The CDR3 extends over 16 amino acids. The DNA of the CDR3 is TGTGCCAGCAGCGTAACCAGGGGAGTAGCGGTTAATGAGCAGTTCTTC. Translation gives CASSVTRGVAVNEQFF.

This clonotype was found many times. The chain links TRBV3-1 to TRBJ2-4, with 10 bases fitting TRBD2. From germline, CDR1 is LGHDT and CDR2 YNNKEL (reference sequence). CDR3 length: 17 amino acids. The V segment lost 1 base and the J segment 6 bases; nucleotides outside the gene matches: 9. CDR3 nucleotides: TGTGCCAGCAGCCAAGTTGAGACTAGCGGGTTTGGAAACATTCAGTACTTC. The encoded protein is CASSQVETSGFGNIQYF.

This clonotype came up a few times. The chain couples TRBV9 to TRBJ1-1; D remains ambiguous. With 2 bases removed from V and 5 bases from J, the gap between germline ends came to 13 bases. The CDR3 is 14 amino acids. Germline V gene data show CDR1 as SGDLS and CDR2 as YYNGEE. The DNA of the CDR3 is TGTGCCAGCAGCGTTGATAGGCGGGATACTGAAGCTTTCTTT. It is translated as CASSVDRRDTEAFF.

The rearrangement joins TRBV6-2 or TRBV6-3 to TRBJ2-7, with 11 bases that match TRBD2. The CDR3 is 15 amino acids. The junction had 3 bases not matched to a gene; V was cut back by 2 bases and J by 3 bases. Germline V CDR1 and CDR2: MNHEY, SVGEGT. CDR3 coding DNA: TGTGCCAGCAGTTACCTACTAGCGGGAGTCTACGAGCAGTACTTC. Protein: CASSYLLAGVYEQYF.

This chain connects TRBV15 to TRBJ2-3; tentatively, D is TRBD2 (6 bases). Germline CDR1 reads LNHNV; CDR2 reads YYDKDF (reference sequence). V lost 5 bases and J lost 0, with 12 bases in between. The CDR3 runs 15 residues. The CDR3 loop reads CATSFRTMSTDTQYF. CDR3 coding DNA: TGTGCCACCAGCTTCCGGACTATGAGCACAGATACGCAGTATTTT.

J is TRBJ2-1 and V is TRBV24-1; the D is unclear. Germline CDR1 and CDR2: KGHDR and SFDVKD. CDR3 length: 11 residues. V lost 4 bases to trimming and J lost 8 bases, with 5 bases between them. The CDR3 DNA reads TGTGCCACCAGTGACTCGGATGAGCAGTTCTTC. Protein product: CATSDSDEQFF.

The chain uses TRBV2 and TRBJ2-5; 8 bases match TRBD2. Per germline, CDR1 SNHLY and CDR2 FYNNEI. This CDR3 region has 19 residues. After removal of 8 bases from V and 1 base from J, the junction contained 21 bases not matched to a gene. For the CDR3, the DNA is TGTGCCAGCTGTTTCTGGTGGGGTCGGGAGGGCGCCTCCCAAGAGACCCAGTACTTC. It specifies CASCFWWGREGASQETQYF.

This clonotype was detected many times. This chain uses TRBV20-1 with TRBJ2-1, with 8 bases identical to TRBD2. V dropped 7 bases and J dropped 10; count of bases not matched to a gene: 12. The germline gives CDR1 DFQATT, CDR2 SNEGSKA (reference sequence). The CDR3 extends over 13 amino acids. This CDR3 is CSGSGKSKEEQFF. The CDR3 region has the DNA TGCAGTGGTAGCGGGAAATCGAAGGAGGAGCAGTTCTTC.

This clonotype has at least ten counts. This chain's CDR3 is CSVFPARNYGYTF. The CDR3 nucleotides are TGCAGTGTTTTCCCTGCCCGTAACTATGGCTACACCTTC. This chain links TRBV20-1 with TRBJ1-2; D is ambiguous. Trimming left V 7 bases short and J 1 base short, with 13 bases between. This CDR3 is built from 13 residues. Germline V lookup: CDR1 DFQATT, CDR2 SNEGSKA (reference sequence).

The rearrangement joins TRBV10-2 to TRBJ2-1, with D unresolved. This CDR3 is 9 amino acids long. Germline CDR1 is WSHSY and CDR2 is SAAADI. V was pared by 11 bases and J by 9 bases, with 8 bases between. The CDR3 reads CAVGFEQFF. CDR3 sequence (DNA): TGCGCCGTCGGCTTTGAGCAGTTCTTC.

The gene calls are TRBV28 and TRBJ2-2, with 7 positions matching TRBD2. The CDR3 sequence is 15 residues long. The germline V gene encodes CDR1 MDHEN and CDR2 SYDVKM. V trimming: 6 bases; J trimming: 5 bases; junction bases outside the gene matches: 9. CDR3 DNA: TGTGCCAGCAGGCCGGACGGGGGGTTTACCGGGGAGCTGTTTTTT. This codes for CASRPDGGFTGELFF.

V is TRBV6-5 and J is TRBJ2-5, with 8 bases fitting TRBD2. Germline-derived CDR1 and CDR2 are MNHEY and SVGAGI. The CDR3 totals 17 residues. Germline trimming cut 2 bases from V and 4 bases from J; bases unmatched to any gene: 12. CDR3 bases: TGTGCCAGCAGTTACGAGACCGGTACGGGGGGGCCAGAGACCCAGTACTTC. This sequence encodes CASSYETGTGGPETQYF.